This record covers a single T cell receptor (beta chain). The antigen remains unidentified. V shed 4 bases, J shed 7 bases, and the junction held 19 bases outside the gene matches. This CDR3 comprises 18 residues. Germline values: CDR1 SGHRS, CDR2 YFSETQ. Using viral peptide pools, the ViraFEST assay grew out antigen-specific CD4+ T cells prior to sequencing. The authors isolated CD4+ T cells after roughly 10 days of culture. Vaccinated participants had no history of SARS-CoV-2 infection and tested negative for nucleocapsid antibodies. Both day 3 and day 7 saw half the medium replaced with IL-2 medium. The sample belongs to a study of vaccination effects on CD4 cells after COVID-19. On the study more broadly: All study participants received two doses of BNT162b2 or mRNA-1273 vaccine. General study points: Late post-vaccination samples showed marked contraction of infection- and vaccine-induced clones.

This table comes from immunoSEQ multiplex PCR, and its TCRdb copy is limited to in-frame clones, with some not included. The data show 28,000 or so clones, around three quarters seen once. The specimen was CD4+ T cells from PBMCs cultured with SARS-CoV-2 spike peptides, collected before COVID-19 vaccination. The chain recombines TRBV5-1 with TRBJ2-2; 7 bases are a match to TRBD2. The clonotype comes from a human donor who received a COVID-19 vaccine. The chain's CDR3 is CASSEASSGLRLGGELFF. The CDR3 region has the DNA TGCGCCAGCAGCGAGGCTAGTAGCGGGCTCCGTCTGGGCGGGGAGCTGTTTTTT.